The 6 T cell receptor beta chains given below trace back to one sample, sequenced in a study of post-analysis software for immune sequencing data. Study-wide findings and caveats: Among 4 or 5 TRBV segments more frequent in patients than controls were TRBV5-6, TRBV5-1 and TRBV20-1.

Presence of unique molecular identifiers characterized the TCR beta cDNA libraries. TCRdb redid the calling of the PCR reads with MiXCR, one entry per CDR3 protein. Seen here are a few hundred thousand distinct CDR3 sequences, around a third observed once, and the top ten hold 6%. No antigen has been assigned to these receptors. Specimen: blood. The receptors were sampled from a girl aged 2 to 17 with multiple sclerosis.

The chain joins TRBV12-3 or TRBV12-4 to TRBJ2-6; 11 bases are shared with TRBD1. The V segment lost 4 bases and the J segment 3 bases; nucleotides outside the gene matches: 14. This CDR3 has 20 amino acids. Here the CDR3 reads CASSSWAGTGGIYGANVLTF. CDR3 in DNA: TGTGCCAGCAGTTCCTGGGCCGGGACAGGGGGAATATATGGGGCCAACGTCCTGACTTTC.

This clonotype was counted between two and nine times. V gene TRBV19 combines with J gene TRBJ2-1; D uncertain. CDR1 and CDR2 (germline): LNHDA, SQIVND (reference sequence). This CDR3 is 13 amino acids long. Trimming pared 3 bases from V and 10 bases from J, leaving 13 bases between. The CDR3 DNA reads TGTGCCAGTAGTATGGTACCCACCCACGAGCAGTTCTTC. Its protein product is CASSMVPTHEQFF.

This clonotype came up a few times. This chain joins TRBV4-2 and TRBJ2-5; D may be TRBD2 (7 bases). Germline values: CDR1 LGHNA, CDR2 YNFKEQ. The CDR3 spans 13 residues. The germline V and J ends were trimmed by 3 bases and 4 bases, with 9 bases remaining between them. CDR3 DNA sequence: TGTGCCAGCAGCCACCGGGGGGCAGAGACCCAGTACTTC. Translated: CASSHRGAETQYF.

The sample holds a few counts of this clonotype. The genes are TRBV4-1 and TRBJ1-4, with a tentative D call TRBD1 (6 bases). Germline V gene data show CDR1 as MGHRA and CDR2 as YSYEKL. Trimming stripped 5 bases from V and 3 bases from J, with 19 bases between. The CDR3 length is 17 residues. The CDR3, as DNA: TGCGCCAGCAGCTCTCGAGCCGGGGGCGAGGCTAATGAAAAACTGTTTTTT. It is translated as CASSSRAGGEANEKLFF.

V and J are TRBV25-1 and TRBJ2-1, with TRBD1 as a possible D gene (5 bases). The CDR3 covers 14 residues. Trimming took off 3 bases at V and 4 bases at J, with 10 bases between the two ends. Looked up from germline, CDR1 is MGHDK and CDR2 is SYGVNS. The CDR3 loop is CASSDRARYNEQFF. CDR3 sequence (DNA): TGTGCCAGCAGTGACAGGGCGCGTTACAATGAGCAGTTCTTC.

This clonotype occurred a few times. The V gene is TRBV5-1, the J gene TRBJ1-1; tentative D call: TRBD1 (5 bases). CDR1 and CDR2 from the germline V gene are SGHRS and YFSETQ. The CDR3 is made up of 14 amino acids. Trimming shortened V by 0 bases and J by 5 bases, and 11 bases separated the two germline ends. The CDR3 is CASSLVGGATEAFF. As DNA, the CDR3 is TGCGCCAGCAGCTTGGTTGGGGGAGCAACTGAAGCTTTCTTT.